The TCR beta chain described here comes from a study of T cell responses to AZD1222 COVID-19 vaccine. Findings and caveats of the study: Repertoires were obtained solely post-peak T cell response. White British donors predominated, females outnumbered males, and clonal diversity was possibly underestimated.

The assay was immunoSEQ multiplex PCR, and TCRdb's table has in-frame clones only and misses some. Of around 140,000 clones listed, roughly 90% were seen once; the top ten hold around 5%. Points on this clone: The antigen is undetermined.

V was cut by 5 bases and J by 3 bases, with 5 bases left in between. In germline, CDR1 is SNHLY, CDR2 FYNNEI. The CDR3 runs to 12 residues. The V gene is TRBV2, the J gene TRBJ1-5; D is unclear. The sequencing used peripheral blood, collected 28 days after the second dose of the MenACWY control vaccine. The clonotype was recovered from an adult who received the MenACWY meningococcal vaccine as a control. The CDR3 protein is CASSYFNQPQHF. CDR3 nucleotide sequence: TGTGCCAGCAGTTATTTCAATCAGCCCCAGCATTTT.